One and the same sample provided the 14 T cell receptor beta chains below, sequenced in a study of regulatory dendritic cells for organ transplantation. The data were produced by immunoSEQ multiplex PCR, yet TCRdb's version contains in-frame clones alone and is incomplete. Here the sample spans roughly 27,000 clones, nearly 80% being singletons. Material for sequencing was memory CD4+ T cells from blood. The subset is: CD45RO+ memory T cells. The source of these receptors is a human donor in good health.

The chain couples TRBV25-1 to TRBJ1-1, with TRBD1 matching 8 bases. The CDR3 contains 16 residues. With V trimmed by 3 bases and J by 7 bases, 13 bases remained unmatched. The V gene's germline CDR1 is MGHDK and CDR2 SYGVNS. The CDR3 reads CASSDSGTGRNFEAFF. CDR3 DNA: TGTGCCAGCAGTGATTCTGGGACAGGACGGAATTTTGAAGCTTTCTTT.

The chain couples TRBV5-4 to TRBJ2-7, with 13 bases lining up with TRBD2. CDR3 length equals 17 residues. The germline CDR1 and CDR2 sequences are SGHNT and YYREEE (reference sequence). V dropped 4 bases and J dropped 3; count of bases not matched to a gene: 10. CDR3 residues: CASSPTRGLAGVYEQYF. The CDR3 DNA is TGTGCCAGCAGCCCGACCCGCGGACTAGCGGGAGTCTACGAGCAGTACTTC.

The V and J genes are TRBV7-2 and TRBJ1-1; tentatively, D is TRBD1 (6 bases). Trimming left V 4 bases short and J 6 bases short, with 12 bases between. CDR1 and CDR2 (germline): SGHTA, FQGNSA. The CDR3 loop spans 13 amino acids. The CDR3 bases are TGTGCCAGCAGCTCGACAGGTTACTCTGAAGCTTTCTTT. Protein product: CASSSTGYSEAFF.

The chain is built from TRBV4-2 and TRBJ2-7; D unresolved. The CDR3 length is 14 residues. Germline values: CDR1 LGHNA, CDR2 YNFKEQ. Trimming stripped 5 bases from V and 2 bases from J, with 13 bases between. CDR3 sequence reads: CASSVGFGPYEQYF. CDR3 nucleotide sequence: TGTGCCAGCAGCGTGGGGTTTGGCCCCTACGAGCAGTACTTC.

The chain recombines TRBV9 with TRBJ2-1; D unclear. V shed 0 bases and J shed 7 bases, with 17 bases lying between them. Germline V gene lookup returns CDR1 SGDLS and CDR2 YYNGEE. The CDR3 contains 16 residues. Here the CDR3 DNA reads TGTGCCAGCAGCGTAGCTACAGATTTTCGGGCGAATGAGCAGTTCTTC. Protein: CASSVATDFRANEQFF.

This clone was found once. V is TRBV29-1 and J is TRBJ1-1, with D possibly being TRBD1 (6 bases). The V gene lost 7 bases and the J gene lost 2 bases, with 11 bases spanning the gap. The germline V gene has CDR1 SQVTM and CDR2 ANQGSEA. This CDR3 contains 12 residues. The CDR3 region has the DNA TGCAGCGCAGGGGACGGCAACACTGAAGCTTTCTTT. It encodes CSAGDGNTEAFF.

This rearrangement joins TRBV7-2 to TRBJ2-7; D unclear. CDR3 length: 11 amino acids. CDR1 SGHTA and CDR2 FQGNSA come from the germline V gene. Trimming stripped 5 bases from V and 3 bases from J, with 5 bases between. CDR3 nucleotide sequence: TGTGCCAGCAGCCAGTACTACGAGCAGTACTTC. It codes for CASSQYYEQYF. Complete variable domain (other parts from reference TRBV7-2 and TRBJ2-7): GAGVSQSPSNKVTEKGKDVELRCDPISGHTALYWYRQSLGQGLEFLIYFQGNSAPDKSGLPSDRFSAERTGGSVSTLTIQRTQQEDSAVYLCASSQYYEQYFGPGTRLTVT.

The chain has TRBV6-6 and TRBJ1-5; D possibly corresponds to TRBD1 (5 bases). The germline gives CDR1 MNHNY, CDR2 SVGAGI (reference sequence). Trimming pared 4 bases from V and 7 bases from J, leaving 8 bases between. This CDR3 is 12 amino acids long. CDR3 coding DNA: TGTGCCAGCAGTTTCAGGGACCAGCCCCAGCATTTT. This encodes CASSFRDQPQHF.

The CDR3 loop is CASSEGTVVYNEQFF. The CDR3 DNA reads as TGTGCCAGCAGTGAAGGGACAGTTGTCTACAATGAGCAGTTCTTC. V gene TRBV2 combines with J gene TRBJ2-1, with D possibly matching TRBD1 (6 bases). The V end lost 1 base, the J end lost 3 bases, and 10 bases lay between the germline ends. The CDR3 is 15 amino acids. The germline gives CDR1 SNHLY, CDR2 FYNNEI.

The rearrangement uses TRBV1 and TRBJ1-1; whether TRBD1, the table's D call, matches the DNA was not checked. TRBV1 is shown as a pseudogene. This CDR3 is 12 amino acids long. CDR3 sequence reads: CTSSQQDTEAFF. For the CDR3, the DNA is TGCACCAGCAGCCAACAGGACACTGAAGCTTTCTTT.

The genes are TRBV7-3 and TRBJ2-2; D tentatively reads TRBD1 or TRBD2 (6 bases each). Deletions cut 4 bases from V and 8 bases from J, with 14 bases between. This CDR3 is built from 14 residues. Germline values: CDR1 SGHTA, CDR2 FQGTGA. DNA of the CDR3: TGTGCCAGCAGCTCGCCGGGGGCGGAGGGGGAGCTGTTTTTT. It codes for CASSSPGAEGELFF.

In its sample, this clone was seen once. As DNA, the CDR3 is TGTGCCAGCAGCCAAGAGGGACTAGAAGAGACCCAGTACTTC. Protein product: CASSQEGLEETQYF. The chain employs TRBV4-2 and TRBJ2-5, with 8 bases aligning to TRBD2. V was clipped by 0 bases and J by 3 bases; unmatched bases: 0. In germline, CDR1 is LGHNA, CDR2 YNFKEQ. This CDR3 is built from 14 residues.

The V and J genes are TRBV18 and TRBJ2-3; 9 bases are a match to TRBD1. The CDR3 contains 14 residues. Germline CDR1 KGHSH, CDR2 LQKENI. V dropped 4 bases and J dropped 3; count of bases not matched to a gene: 2. The CDR3 region is CASSLDRGTDTQYF. The CDR3 DNA sequence: TGTGCCAGCTCACTCGACAGGGGGACAGATACGCAGTATTTT.

This chain joins TRBV18 and TRBJ1-1; a possible D gene is TRBD1 (6 bases). Germline V lookup: CDR1 KGHSH, CDR2 LQKENI. V was clipped by 2 bases and J by 4 bases, with 14 bases between them. The CDR3 is 15 residues long. Written as DNA, the CDR3 is TGTGCCAGCTCACCAACGAAACAGGGTAGCACTGAAGCTTTCTTT. Amino acid sequence: CASSPTKQGSTEAFF. Together with reference TRBV18 and TRBJ1-1, the CDR3 gives the full variable domain: NAGVMQNPRHLVRRRGQEARLRCSPMKGHSHVYWYRQLPEEGLKFMVYLQKENIIDESGMPKERFSAEFPKEGPSILRIQQVVRGDSAAYFCASSPTKQGSTEAFFGQGTRLTVV.